What follows are 2 T cell receptor beta chains derived from one specimen sequenced in a study of blood T cell repertoires in COVID-19. Here immunoSEQ multiplex PCR was the method, and the copy in TCRdb shows in-frame clones only, minus some. The repertoire holds some 490,000 clones, with 80% to 90% as singletons. The sample was PBMCs or T cells enriched from blood (not recorded which). The receptors were gathered from a woman aged 55-70 years who had recovered from COVID-19.

This chain connects TRBV11-2 to TRBJ2-2, with D tentatively TRBD2 (5 bases). The V and J ends lost 8 bases and 7 bases respectively, with 17 bases between them. The CDR3 is made up of 14 amino acids. Germline lookup yields CDR1 SGHAT and CDR2 FQNNGV. CDR3 coding DNA: TGTGCCAGCCGACTGAACGGGGTGGGCGGGGAGCTGTTTTTT. This gives the protein CASRLNGVGGELFF. Drawing the rest from reference TRBV11-2 and TRBJ2-2, the complete variable domain is EAGVAQSPRYKIIEKRQSVAFWCNPISGHATLYWYQQILGQGPKLLIQFQNNGVVDDSQLPKDRFSAERLKGVDSTLKIQPAKLEDSAVYLCASRLNGVGGELFFGEGSRLTVL.

The J gene is TRBJ1-1, the V gene TRBV4-1; 8 nucleotides line up with TRBD1. There are 14 residues in the CDR3. The V gene's germline CDR1 is MGHRA and CDR2 YSYEKL. J was trimmed by 3 bases and V by 5 bases; bases with no gene match: 5. CDR3 coding DNA: TGCGCCAGCAGCTCTCAGGGGGCGGACACTGAAGCTTTCTTT. Translation gives CASSSQGADTEAFF.